Sequencing of this TCR beta chain was carried out in a study of early T cells in non-severe SARS-CoV-2 infection. Study at large: With bulk RNA from unsorted whole blood as input, sequencing yielded unpaired chains.

The CDR3 covers 13 residues. V lost 2 bases to trimming and J lost 0 bases, with 6 bases between them. Germline V CDR1 and CDR2: DFQATT, SNEGSKA (reference sequence). Individual cDNA molecules received unique molecular identifiers during library preparation. MiXCR was run by TCRdb on the 5' RACE reads, yielding one entry per CDR3 protein. The data hold some 97,000 distinct CDR3 sequences, with approximately 11% observed a single time. This clonotype was recorded a few times. The starting material was whole blood, obtained at baseline. This clonotype was obtained from an adult who was a healthcare worker with PCR-confirmed SARS-CoV-2 infection or an uninfected control (not recorded which). The V call is TRBV20-1, the J call TRBJ2-3, with no clear D. The CDR3 sequence: CSARRPSTDTQYF. The CDR3 DNA follows: TGCAGTGCTAGAAGGCCCAGCACAGATACGCAGTATTTT.